The 9 T cell receptor beta chains listed next were all sequenced from one sample in a study of cytotoxic CD8 clonotypes in ibrutinib-treated CLL. TCRdb's table, derived via immunoSEQ multiplex PCR, lists solely in-frame clones and lacks some. The table has under 75,000 clones, roughly 70% seen once; the top ten hold around 42%. Material: PBMCs, obtained after 12 months of ibrutinib treatment. These receptors were taken from a human donor with chronic lymphocytic leukemia.

The V call is TRBV7-2, the J call TRBJ2-2; D may be TRBD1 (5 bases). Between the trimmed V and J ends, which lost 7 bases and 9 bases, there was a span of 18 bases. CDR3 length equals 14 residues. CDR1 and CDR2 from the germline V gene are SGHTA and FQGNSA. CDR3 in DNA: TGTGCCAGCAAGATAGCCCAGGGCGAGAGGGAGCTGTTTTTT. Encoded protein: CASKIAQGERELFF.

Concerning this clone itself: Other DNA sequences within the sample encode an identical CDR3. This chain joins TRBV4-2 and TRBJ2-1; no definite D call. The V gene lost 0 bases and the J gene lost 3 bases, with 0 bases spanning the gap. Germline CDR1 and CDR2: LGHNA and YNFKEQ. This CDR3 region has 12 residues. CDR3 in DNA: TGTGCCAGCAGCCAAGACTACAATGAGCAGTTCTTC. The encoded protein is CASSQDYNEQFF.

This clone has just a few counts. This chain joins TRBV4-2 and TRBJ1-4; no clear D gene. The CDR3 extends over 14 amino acids. CDR1 is LGHNA and CDR2 is YNFKEQ in the germline V gene. The V end was cut by 4 bases, the J end by 8 bases, with 14 bases between. The CDR3 protein is CASSPSPLGEKLFF. In DNA form, the CDR3 reads TGTGCCAGCAGCCCGTCCCCCCTCGGGGAAAAACTGTTTTTT.

This clone has only a few counts. This sample also contains other DNA sequences that code for the same CDR3. This chain joins TRBV7-6 and TRBJ2-3, with 7 bases identical to TRBD1. This CDR3 comprises 16 residues. Germline CDR1 reads SGHVS; CDR2 reads FNYEAQ. After removal of 0 bases from V and 2 bases from J, the junction contained 5 bases not matched to a gene. CDR3: CASSLAGGDSTDTQYF. In DNA form, the CDR3 reads TGTGCCAGCAGCTTAGCAGGGGGCGACTCCACAGATACGCAGTATTTT. Variable domain in full (rest from reference TRBV7-6 and TRBJ2-3): GAGVSQSPRYKVTKRGQDVALRCDPISGHVSLYWYRQALGQGPEFLTYFNYEAQQDKSGLPNDRFSAERPEGSISTLTIQRTEQRDSAMYRCASSLAGGDSTDTQYFGPGTRLTVL.

The rearrangement joins TRBV7-2 to TRBJ2-1, with D hard to call. Germline V CDR1 and CDR2: SGHTA, FQGNSA. V was trimmed by 2 bases and J by 4 bases, leaving 9 bases between them. CDR3 length: 14 residues. CDR3 DNA sequence: TGTGCCAGCAGCTTACAGGTGACTTACAATGAGCAGTTCTTC. The encoded protein is CASSLQVTYNEQFF.

The chain links TRBV5-1 to TRBJ1-3; 8 bases align to TRBD1. The junction had 6 bases not matched to a gene; V was cut back by 7 bases and J by 3 bases. Germline V gene sequence: CDR1 SGHRS, CDR2 YFSETQ. The CDR3 spans 14 residues. CDR3 protein: CASQDRGGGNTIYF. Written as DNA, the CDR3 is TGCGCCAGCCAAGACAGGGGAGGTGGAAACACCATATATTTT.

The gene calls are TRBV7-8 and TRBJ1-5; D is unclear. The V end lost 1 base, the J end lost 4 bases, and 8 bases lay between the germline ends. The length of the CDR3 is 14 residues. From germline, CDR1 is SGHVS and CDR2 FQNEAQ. The CDR3 sequence: CASSLGFGNQPQHF. Here the CDR3 DNA reads TGTGCCAGCAGCTTAGGGTTTGGAAATCAGCCCCAGCATTTT.

The chain has TRBV6-5 and TRBJ2-1, with TRBD2 matching 9 bases. J was trimmed by 10 bases and V by 0 bases; bases with no gene match: 4. CDR3 length equals 14 residues. Germline V gene data show CDR1 as MNHEY and CDR2 as SVGAGI. CDR3: CASSYSGTSWEQFF. For the CDR3, the DNA is TGTGCCAGCAGTTACTCTGGGACTAGCTGGGAGCAGTTCTTC.

This clone showed up many times. For the CDR3, the DNA is TGTGCCAGCAGTTCCGGGGAAAAACTGTTTTTT. Protein: CASSSGEKLFF. The rearrangement joins TRBV28 to TRBJ1-4; D gene ambiguous. V dropped 4 bases and J dropped 8 bases, with 5 bases sitting between them. The germline V gene has CDR1 MDHEN and CDR2 SYDVKM. The CDR3 consists of 11 residues.